This TCR beta chain was profiled in a study of T cells in Graves' hyperthyroidism and ophthalmopathy (dated 2019 in TCRdb). Study-wide context: Peripheral blood was sampled at the time of initial diagnosis, prior to any treatment. To identify TCR V-J signatures that set the groups apart, the researchers used a discovery cohort of 90 to 100 patients, made up of under 45 with Graves' ophthalmopathy and about 60 with stable Graves' hyperthyroidism. Whether ophthalmopathy could be predicted prospectively was tested in an independent validation cohort made up of some 20 hyperthyroidism patients plus 17 patients who later progressed to ophthalmopathy. The roughly 100 discovery patients were randomly divided into training and test sets at a 7:3 ratio. In roughly six Graves' hyperthyroidism patients, the study also compared T-cell repertoires from thyroid tissue with T-cell repertoires from blood. Following sampling, methimazole starting at 30 mg daily was given to hyperthyroidism patients, and high-dose intravenous methylprednisolone was given to ophthalmopathy patients. The paper reports TCR Vbeta CDR3 sequencing of over 120 peripheral blood samples: some 44 ophthalmopathy, roughly 74 hyperthyroidism and around 17 progressor patients. Paper-wide results and their limitations: No statistical method was used to fix the sample size in advance, and group allocation was not hidden from the investigators. Ophthalmopathy was separated from stable hyperthyroidism by a 13 V-J signature model, with approximately 89% sensitivity and 81% to 83% specificity obtained in cross-validation and 80%/75% obtained in testing. Most expanded thyroid clonotypes (frequency above 0.001) were also detected in blood, a finding suggesting that blood repertoires may reflect thyroid immune responses. In validation, the model predicted progression to ophthalmopathy with over 60% sensitivity and about 72% specificity, a median of 6.5 months before onset.

The TCR beta CDR3 regions were amplified from RNA transcripts. The TCR CDR3 was subjected to a first round of RT-PCR using the HTBI primer set and the Qiagen OneStep RT-PCR kit. A second multiplex PCR round built the libraries, followed by size selection and purification. Libraries were sequenced paired-end with 100 bp reads on an Illumina HiSeq2000. The original pipeline was this. Raw data were processed with SOAPnuke, discarding reads with adapters, uncalled bases, mean Phred below 15, or no exact constant-primer or identifier match. High-quality paired reads were merged using COPE v1.2.5, and each unique nucleotide sequence was defined as a clonotype. MiTCR v1.1 was used to align clonotypes to the IMGT TRBV, TRBD and TRBJ reference segments. Analysis was restricted to V-J combinations with a frequency above 0.0001, which covered 98% to 99.2% of repertoires. A TCS score was defined as the ratio of F50 (clonal expansion) to E x V (chaos), with BLOSUM62-based TCRdist applied between CDR3 peptides within each V-J. Welch's t-statistics and random forest reduced around 510 V-J features to roughly 13, which were used in a naive Bayes classifier (R e1071). TCRdb reran the public reads through fastp at Q25 and MiXCR, keeping productive beta chains. Rows are unified per CDR3 protein, each entry keeping the most common DNA and genes. The V and J calls and clone size are TCRdb's, not the authors'. The sample profile shows some 370,000 distinct CDR3 sequences; roughly a sixth of them were found once. Approximately 33% of the sample goes to the ten largest clones.

Hyperthyroidism patients were newly diagnosed, had a disease duration of under 2 months, and were aged 18 to 65 years. Patients with uncontrolled infections, other autoimmune diseases, pregnancy or lactation were excluded. Clinical symptoms, serum thyroxine and TRAb, thyroid ultrasound, and orbital computed tomography formed the basis for the diagnoses. For progressor patients, blood was drawn at the first diagnosis of hyperthyroidism, before any ophthalmopathy symptoms had appeared. Ficoll-Paque density gradient centrifugation was used to isolate PBMCs from about 10 ml of fresh peripheral blood. Progressor patients were defined as those initially diagnosed with Graves' hyperthyroidism in whom ophthalmopathy developed during follow-up. Total RNA was extracted with Trizol reagent, and quality was checked on an Agilent 2100 Bioanalyzer. The sample holds a few counts of this clonotype. The antigen it recognizes is unknown. No quality values exist for individual bases; no much larger clone is one base distant.

This sequence was found in a woman in her twenties or thirties with Graves' hyperthyroidism that later progressed to Graves' ophthalmopathy. The source material was blood.

The DNA sequence is as follows: TGTGCCAGCAGCTATGAATGGAGTAACACTGAAGCTTTCTTT. It translates to CASSYEWSNTEAFF. The sequence links TRBV14 to TRBJ1-1, with the identity of the D gene unclear. Reading from cysteine to phenylalanine, the CDR3 counts 14 amino acids. Only CDR3 DNA remains: 42 bases, in frame from the first base. The germline V gene sets CDR1 to SGHDN and CDR2 to FVKESK. The junction shows trimming of 5 bases on V and 2 bases on J, plus 12 bases between the germline ends.